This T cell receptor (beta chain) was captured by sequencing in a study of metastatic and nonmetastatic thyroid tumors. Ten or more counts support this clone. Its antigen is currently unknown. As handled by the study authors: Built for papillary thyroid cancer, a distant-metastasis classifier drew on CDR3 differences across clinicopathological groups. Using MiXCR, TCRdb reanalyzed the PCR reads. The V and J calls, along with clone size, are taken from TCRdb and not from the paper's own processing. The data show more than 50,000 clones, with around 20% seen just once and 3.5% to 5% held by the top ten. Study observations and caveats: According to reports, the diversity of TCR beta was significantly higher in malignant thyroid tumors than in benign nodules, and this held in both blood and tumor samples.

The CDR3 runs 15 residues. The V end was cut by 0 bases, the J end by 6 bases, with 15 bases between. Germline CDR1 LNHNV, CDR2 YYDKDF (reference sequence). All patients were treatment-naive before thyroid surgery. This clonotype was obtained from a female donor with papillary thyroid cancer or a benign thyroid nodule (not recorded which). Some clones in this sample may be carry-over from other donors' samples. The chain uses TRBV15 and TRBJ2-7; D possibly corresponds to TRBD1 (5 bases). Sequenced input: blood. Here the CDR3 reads CATSRDSGLLTEQYF. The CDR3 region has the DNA TGTGCCACCAGCAGAGATTCAGGGTTACTTACCGAGCAGTACTTC.